The 21 T cell receptor beta chains presented below share a single source sample, sequenced in a study of shared clonotypes between healthy human individuals. Naive CD8 isolation took CD45RO-negative cells positively selected for CCR7 and excluded terminally differentiated effector memory CD45RA+ cells. Produced via immunoSEQ multiplex PCR; TCRdb's table is partial and in-frame only. The data contain about 2,100,000 clones, about 93% of them seen just once; the ten biggest clones take up about 1.5%. Sequencing was performed on naive CD8+ T cells from PBMCs. The receptor set was obtained from a man younger than 30 in good health. Some clones in this sample may be carry-over from other donors' samples.

This clone was picked up a small number of times. V usage is TRBV5-4 and J usage is TRBJ1-5, with TRBD1 matching over 9 bases. With 4 bases clipped from V and 1 base from J, the junction kept 3 bases outside the gene matches. From germline, CDR1 is SGHNT and CDR2 YYREEE (reference sequence). The CDR3 runs 15 residues. CDR3 loop: CASSPGQGSNQPQHF. The CDR3 nucleotides are TGTGCCAGCAGCCCGGGACAGGGAAGCAATCAGCCCCAGCATTTT.

The chain couples TRBV5-4 to TRBJ2-1; 14 positions match TRBD2. The CDR3 contains 16 residues. Germline V gene sequence: CDR1 SGHNT, CDR2 YYREEE (reference sequence). V gave up 4 bases and J gave up 9 bases; unmatched junction bases: 9. The chain's CDR3 is CASSRLAGGPKIEQFF. The CDR3 region has the DNA TGTGCCAGCAGCCGACTAGCGGGAGGGCCGAAGATTGAGCAGTTCTTC. Together with reference TRBV5-4 and TRBJ2-1, the CDR3 gives the full variable domain: ETGVTQSPTHLIKTRGQQVTLRCSSQSGHNTVSWYQQALGQGPQFIFQYYREEENGRGNFPPRFSGLQFPNYSSELNVNALELDDSALYLCASSRLAGGPKIEQFFGPGTRLTVL.

The chain is built from TRBV4-1 and TRBJ2-5; D perhaps matches TRBD2 (6 bases). With 3 bases removed from V and 2 bases from J, the gap between germline ends came to 16 bases. From germline, CDR1 is MGHRA and CDR2 YSYEKL. The CDR3 is 16 residues long. CDR3 DNA: TGCGCCAGCAGCCAGCGTTCTTGGGACTCTCAAGAGACCCAGTACTTC. As protein: CASSQRSWDSQETQYF.

The chain is built from TRBV28 and TRBJ2-1, with D possibly matching TRBD1 (6 bases). V shed 5 bases and J shed 11 bases, with 10 bases lying between them. CDR3 length: 11 amino acids. Germline V gene sequence: CDR1 MDHEN, CDR2 SYDVKM. The CDR3 reads CASSPGTKQFF. Written as DNA, the CDR3 is TGTGCCAGCAGTCCCGGGACAAAGCAGTTCTTC.

The chain combines TRBV27 with TRBJ1-4, with 8 bases identical to TRBD1. The V gene end was trimmed by 5 bases and the J gene end by 8 bases; junction bases not matched to a gene: 13. CDR1 and CDR2 from the germline V gene are MNHEY and SMNVEV (reference sequence). This CDR3 contains 16 residues. The CDR3 loop is CASSPRRDRSAEKLFF. The CDR3 nucleotides are TGTGCCAGCAGTCCCCGCCGGGACAGGTCCGCGGAAAAACTGTTTTTT.

This chain joins TRBV5-5 and TRBJ2-7; D unclear. The CDR3 covers 14 residues. The V end was cut by 2 bases, the J end by 6 bases, with 15 bases between. Germline loops: CDR1 SGHKS, CDR2 YYEKEE (reference sequence). The CDR3 reads CASSLVRTVGEQYF. Here the CDR3 DNA reads TGTGCCAGCAGCTTAGTCAGGACGGTGGGCGAGCAGTACTTC.

The chain employs TRBV7-8 and TRBJ1-5, with D uncertain. The CDR3 runs 14 residues. The germline gives CDR1 SGHVS, CDR2 FQNEAQ. V was clipped by 5 bases and J by 4 bases, with 12 bases between them. CDR3 in DNA: TGTGCCAGCAGCGTGGGGTGGGAAAATCAGCCCCAGCATTTT. It yields the protein CASSVGWENQPQHF.

V and J are TRBV7-9 and TRBJ1-5, with TRBD1 identical over 10 bases. V was clipped by 4 bases and J by 0 bases; unmatched bases: 6. The V gene's germline CDR1 is SEHNR and CDR2 FQNEAQ (reference sequence). The CDR3 is 17 residues long. The DNA of the CDR3 is TGTGCCAGCAGCTCCCCCGGGACAGGGGATAGCAATCAGCCCCAGCATTTT. Its translation: CASSSPGTGDSNQPQHF.

Details on this clone: Its ends do not fully match the called genes, so a read error is possible. V is TRBV11-2 and J is TRBJ1-4; 7 nucleotides agree with TRBD1. Germline V lookup: CDR1 SGHAT, CDR2 FQNNGV. The CDR3 sequence is 18 residues long. DNA of the CDR3: TGTGCCAGCAGCTCCCGTAGGAGGGGGCAACTCTCTAACGAAAAACTGTTTTTT. Translating it yields CASSSRRRGQLSNEKLFF.

The chain joins TRBV15 to TRBJ2-7; tentatively, D is TRBD2 (7 bases). The CDR3 loop spans 17 amino acids. The ends were cut back, 1 base at V and 0 bases at J, with 16 bases in the middle. Germline V gives CDR1 LNHNV, CDR2 YYDKDF (reference sequence). CDR3 sequence (DNA): TGTGCCACCAGCAGAGGGCTAGGGGGGGTAAGCTCCTACGAGCAGTACTTC. Its translation: CATSRGLGGVSSYEQYF.

The chain has TRBV7-9 and TRBJ2-6, with D possibly being TRBD2 (6 bases). Trimming cost V 2 bases and J 2 bases, with 7 bases left between them. Germline V lookup: CDR1 SEHNR, CDR2 FQNEAQ (reference sequence). The CDR3 has 15 residues. The CDR3 DNA follows: TGTGCCAGCAGCTTAAGGAGGGCTGGGGCCAACGTCCTGACTTTC. Encoded protein: CASSLRRAGANVLTF.

The chain joins TRBV5-1 to TRBJ1-5; a weak D match, TRBD1 (5 bases). The germline V gene has CDR1 SGHRS and CDR2 YFSETQ. Trimming removed 5 bases from V and 6 bases from J, with 18 bases in between. This CDR3 has 15 residues. The CDR3 loop reads CASSPGGGASQPQHF. DNA for the CDR3: TGCGCCAGCAGTCCAGGTGGGGGTGCGAGTCAGCCCCAGCATTTT.

This rearrangement joins TRBV7-9 to TRBJ2-1; a possible D gene is TRBD2 (6 bases). This CDR3 contains 15 residues. The germline gives CDR1 SEHNR, CDR2 FQNEAQ (reference sequence). V lost 5 bases to trimming and J lost 4 bases, with 15 bases between them. The CDR3 DNA sequence: TGTGCCAGCAGCCCGGGGCAGCGGGCGTACAATGAGCAGTTCTTC. This encodes CASSPGQRAYNEQFF.

The V and J genes are TRBV9 and TRBJ2-7; 11 bases are a match to TRBD2. Germline CDR1 is SGDLS and CDR2 is YYNGEE. J was trimmed by 3 bases and V by 3 bases; bases with no gene match: 8. This CDR3 spans 16 amino acids. CDR3 residues: CASSGPPGLAVYEQYF. For the CDR3, the DNA is TGTGCCAGCAGCGGGCCCCCGGGACTAGCGGTCTACGAGCAGTACTTC.

The count of this clone is one. Other DNA sequences within the sample encode an identical CDR3. The chain recombines TRBV27 with TRBJ2-2; TRBD2 might be the D (5 bases). The CDR3 consists of 13 residues. The V and J ends lost 1 base and 7 bases respectively, with 7 bases between them. From germline, CDR1 is MNHEY and CDR2 SMNVEV (reference sequence). The DNA for the CDR3 is TGTGCCAGCAGTTTATTAGGAGGCGGGGAGCTGTTTTTT. Translating it yields CASSLLGGGELFF.

V and J are TRBV6-6 and TRBJ2-7; 11 bases fit TRBD1. V gave up 6 bases and J gave up 12 bases; unmatched junction bases: 10. CDR3 length: 13 residues. Germline CDR1 is MNHNY and CDR2 is SVGAGI (reference sequence). The CDR3 coding sequence is TGTGCCAGCAGCCTTGGGACAGGGGGGTTGTCGTACTTC. Protein: CASSLGTGGLSYF.

This sequence joins TRBV14 and TRBJ1-3; tentative D call: TRBD1 (5 bases). Germline CDR1 SGHDN, CDR2 FVKESK. The CDR3 sequence is 17 residues long. Deletions cut 1 base from V and 2 bases from J, with 15 bases between. CDR3 protein: CASSQVGKGEPGNTIYF. Written as DNA, the CDR3 is TGTGCCAGCAGCCAAGTTGGGAAAGGGGAGCCTGGAAACACCATATATTTT.

The genes are TRBV5-6 and TRBJ1-1, with D possibly matching TRBD1 (6 bases). This CDR3 contains 15 residues. In germline, CDR1 is SGHDT, CDR2 YYEEEE. The V gene lost 7 bases and the J gene lost 3 bases, with 19 bases spanning the gap. The chain's CDR3 is CASFFRGSGYTEAFF. As DNA, the CDR3 is TGTGCCAGCTTTTTCAGGGGTTCGGGGTACACTGAAGCTTTCTTT.

This clone appeared once. This sequence joins TRBV7-2 and TRBJ2-1; 9 nucleotides align to TRBD2. The CDR3 extends over 18 amino acids. V lost 5 bases, J lost 4 bases, and 15 bases stayed unmatched. The germline gives CDR1 SGHTA, CDR2 FQGNSA. The CDR3, as DNA: TGTGCCAGCAGCCCATGGCCTTCCTGGCGGGAGGGATACAATGAGCAGTTCTTC. This codes for CASSPWPSWREGYNEQFF.

The chain employs TRBV12-5 and TRBJ2-5; D unresolved. The CDR3 is 13 residues long. Deletions cut 0 bases from V and 3 bases from J, with 5 bases between. Germline V lookup: CDR1 LGHNT, CDR2 FRNRAP. Here the CDR3 reads CASGLVAKETQYF. The CDR3 region has the DNA TGTGCTAGTGGTTTGGTGGCCAAAGAGACCCAGTACTTC.

This clone was recorded once. The chain uses TRBV9 and TRBJ2-7; TRBD1 agrees at 7 bases. CDR1 is SGDLS, CDR2 YYNGEE, per germline. V was clipped by 3 bases and J by 3 bases; unmatched bases: 6. CDR3 length: 14 amino acids. CDR3 DNA: TGTGCCAGCAGCGCCGGGACAGCTAACTACGAGCAGTACTTC. As protein: CASSAGTANYEQYF. The complete variable domain, with remaining parts taken from reference TRBV9 and TRBJ2-7, reads DSGVTQTPKHLITATGQRVTLRCSPRSGDLSVYWYQQSLDQGLQFLIQYYNGEERAKGNILERFSAQQFPDLHSELNLSSLELGDSALYFCASSAGTANYEQYFGPGTRLTVT.